Shown below are 20 T cell receptor beta chains from a single sample sequenced in a study of monozygotic twins with inflammatory bowel disease. TCRdb reprocessed the 5' RACE reads; each CDR3 protein has one entry and no DNA is given. The repertoire table contains roughly 300,000 distinct CDR3 sequences. Specimen: blood. The receptor source for this set is a human donor with ulcerative colitis or Crohn's disease, or a healthy co-twin of an affected twin (not recorded which).

This chain links TRBV3-1 with TRBJ2-7; TCRdb calls TRBD1, which cannot be checked without DNA. Germline-derived CDR1 and CDR2 are LGHDT and YNNKEL (reference sequence). The CDR3 has 12 residues. The CDR3: CASSQDGAGQYF.

V gene TRBV5-1 combines with J gene TRBJ2-2; TCRdb's D call, TRBD1, is unchecked because there is no DNA. CDR1 is SGHRS, CDR2 YFSETQ, per germline. The CDR3 length is 15 residues. The CDR3 reads CASSEGQGWAGELFF.

This chain uses TRBV30 with TRBJ2-7. Germline lookup yields CDR1 GTSNPN and CDR2 SVGIG (reference sequence). The CDR3 loop spans 12 amino acids. CDR3 residues: CAWGDLSYEQYF.

The chain has TRBV20-1 and TRBJ2-7; without DNA, the TCRdb call of TRBD1 cannot be checked. CDR3 size: 14 residues. Germline CDR1 reads DFQATT; CDR2 reads SNEGSKA (reference sequence). CDR3 residues: CSAREAGAFWEQCF.

J is TRBJ2-1 and V is TRBV11-2; TCRdb outputs TRBD2, but without DNA this stays unchecked. This CDR3 spans 17 amino acids. Germline V gene sequence: CDR1 SGHAT, CDR2 FQNNGV. This CDR3 is CASSLTVGTSGYNEQFF.

The gene calls are TRBV29-1 and TRBJ2-1; checking the TCRdb D call of TRBD1 is not possible without DNA. Per germline, CDR1 SQVTM and CDR2 ANQGSEA. The CDR3 covers 11 residues. The CDR3: CSVEGDATKFF.

The rearrangement uses TRBV5-6 and TRBJ2-3; TCRdb proposes TRBD1, but this gene call is untestable without DNA. The CDR3 has 16 residues. Germline values: CDR1 SGHDT, CDR2 YYEEEE. The CDR3 reads CASSIQPGGSTDTQYF. The whole variable domain, remainder taken from reference TRBV5-6 and TRBJ2-3, is DAGVTQSPTHLIKTRGQQVTLRCSPKSGHDTVSWYQQALGQGPQFIFQYYEEEERQRGNFPDRFSGHQFPNYSSELNVNALLLGDSALYLCASSIQPGGSTDTQYFGPGTRLTVL.

The genes are TRBV13 and TRBJ2-3; absent DNA, TCRdb's TRBD1 call cannot be checked. CDR3 length: 14 amino acids. Germline V gene lookup returns CDR1 PRHDT and CDR2 FYEKMQ (reference sequence). The CDR3 sequence: CASRATTGGDTQYF. The full variable domain, in which reference TRBV13 and TRBJ2-3 provide the parts outside the CDR3, is AAGVIQSPRHLIKEKRETATLKCYPIPRHDTVYWYQQGPGQDPQFLISFYEKMQSDKGSIPDRFSAQQFSDYHSELNMSSLELGDSALYFCASRATTGGDTQYFGPGTRLTVL.

CDR3 region: CASSLGLDSTDTQYF. This chain links TRBV7-9 with TRBJ2-3; the TRBD2 assignment by TCRdb is unverifiable without DNA. The CDR3 sequence is 15 residues long. Germline CDR1 and CDR2: SEHNR and FQNEAQ (reference sequence).

The chain carries TRBV28 and TRBJ1-6. The CDR3 is 14 residues long. CDR1 MDHEN and CDR2 SYDVKM come from the germline V gene. The CDR3 reads CASSSGLPNSPLHF.

V and J are TRBV7-2 and TRBJ2-2; absent DNA, TCRdb's TRBD1 call cannot be checked. Germline lookup yields CDR1 SGHTA and CDR2 FQGNSA. This CDR3 is built from 14 residues. This chain's CDR3 is CASSYRGNTGELFF.

This sequence joins TRBV7-2 and TRBJ1-1. The germline V gene encodes CDR1 SGHTA and CDR2 FQGNSA. The CDR3 sequence is 15 residues long. The CDR3 sequence is CASSPEGGGYTEAFF.

The gene calls are TRBV7-2 and TRBJ1-5; TCRdb selects TRBD1, and the lack of DNA leaves this call unchecked. This CDR3 has 14 amino acids. Germline V gene sequence: CDR1 SGHTA, CDR2 FQGNSA. CDR3 sequence reads: CASSSRVGNQPQHF.

The CDR3 here is CASSLQSSGTGSYNEQFF. The rearrangement uses TRBV11-2 and TRBJ2-1; the D call from TCRdb, TRBD1, cannot be confirmed without DNA. Germline values: CDR1 SGHAT, CDR2 FQNNGV. CDR3 length equals 18 residues.

The chain carries TRBV19 and TRBJ2-7. Germline V lookup: CDR1 LNHDA, CDR2 SQIVND (reference sequence). There are 12 residues in the CDR3. The CDR3 loop is CASSIRSDEQYF.

The chain combines TRBV5-1 with TRBJ1-5; without DNA, the TCRdb call of TRBD1 cannot be checked. The germline V gene has CDR1 SGHRS and CDR2 YFSETQ. The CDR3 loop spans 16 amino acids. The CDR3 region is CASRPGTGDSNQPQHF. Full variable domain (missing parts from reference TRBV5-1 and TRBJ1-5): KAGVTQTPRYLIKTRGQQVTLSCSPISGHRSVSWYQQTPGQGLQFLFEYFSETQRNKGNFPGRFSGRQFSNSRSEMNVSTLELGDSALYLCASRPGTGDSNQPQHFGDGTRLSIL.

The chain has TRBV18 and TRBJ1-3. The CDR3 has 15 amino acids. Germline V gene data show CDR1 as KGHSH and CDR2 as LQKENI. CDR3 protein: CASSPIQGSGNTIYF.

The chain couples TRBV19 to TRBJ2-1; the D gene TCRdb calls, TRBD1, cannot be checked with no DNA. Germline loops: CDR1 LNHDA, CDR2 SQIVND (reference sequence). This CDR3 spans 14 amino acids. CDR3: CATVGHTPYNEQFF.

The CDR3 loop is CASSQDEGRQETQYF. The chain uses TRBV4-3 and TRBJ2-5; TCRdb's assignment of TRBD1 cannot be checked, as there is no DNA. Germline V lookup: CDR1 LGHNA, CDR2 YSLEER. This CDR3 contains 15 residues.

The chain couples TRBV28 to TRBJ1-5. There are 12 residues in the CDR3. Per germline, CDR1 MDHEN and CDR2 SYDVKM. The CDR3 is CASSLGRRPQHF. Full variable domain (outside the CDR3, taken from reference TRBV28 and TRBJ1-5): DVKVTQSSRYLVKRTGEKVFLECVQDMDHENMFWYRQDPGLGLRLIYFSYDVKMKEKGDIPEGYSVSREKKERFSLILESASTNQTSMYLCASSLGRRPQHFGDGTRLSIL.